This section outlines one T cell receptor beta chain sequence together with its context. The protocol was immunoSEQ multiplex PCR, while the TCRdb copy is restricted to in-frame clones and leaves out a portion. The sample has tens of thousands of clones, around 90% seen once. The source of the sample is a study of blood T cell repertoires in COVID-19. The receptor's source is a woman older than 75 with active or convalescent COVID-19. Input material: peripheral blood.

The CDR3 DNA reads TGTGCCAGCAGTACGGACAGGAACACTGAAGCTTTCTTT. Translating it yields CASSTDRNTEAFF. V gene TRBV6-5 combines with J gene TRBJ1-1, with a weak D call TRBD1 (6 bases). This CDR3 region has 13 residues. Per germline, CDR1 MNHEY and CDR2 SVGAGI. V gave up 5 bases and J gave up 1 base, with 8 bases separating them.